The clone carrying this T cell receptor (beta chain) was seen a few times. Its antigen is not identified. Whenever a sample was processed, at least 6.5 million PBMCs were isolated. A J-beta primer mix and a sample-barcoded 5' primer were used in a second PCR of roughly 6 to 11 cycles. MiXCR, applied by TCRdb to the 5' RACE reads, yields one record per CDR3 protein. In the table there are about 570,000 distinct CDR3 sequences, 25% to 30% of which are singletons. This specimen belongs to a study of blood T cells in healthy people across ages. Whole-study findings and limits: While age rose, TCR beta diversity per million T cells dropped in a roughly linear way.

The TCR sequence derives from a woman aged 65 to 85 in good health. Material: blood.

CDR3 nucleotide sequence: TGTGCCAGTAGCTCGGACTCCCTCTCCTACAATGAGCAGTTCTTC. Translating it yields CASSSDSLSYNEQFF. The chain has TRBV19 and TRBJ2-1; D is possibly TRBD2 (5 bases). The CDR3 loop spans 15 amino acids. V was cut by 6 bases and J by 0 bases, with 12 bases left in between. The germline V gene has CDR1 LNHDA and CDR2 SQIVND (reference sequence).